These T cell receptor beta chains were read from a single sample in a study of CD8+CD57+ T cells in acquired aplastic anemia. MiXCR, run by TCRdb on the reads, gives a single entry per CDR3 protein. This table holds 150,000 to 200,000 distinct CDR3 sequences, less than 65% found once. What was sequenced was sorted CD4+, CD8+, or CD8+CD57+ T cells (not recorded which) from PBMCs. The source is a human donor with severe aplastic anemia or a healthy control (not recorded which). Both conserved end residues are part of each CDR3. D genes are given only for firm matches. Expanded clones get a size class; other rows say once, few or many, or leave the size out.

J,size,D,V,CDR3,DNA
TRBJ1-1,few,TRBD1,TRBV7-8,CASSLDRQGNAFF,TGTGCCAGCAGCTTAGATCGACAGGGGAATGCTTTCTTT
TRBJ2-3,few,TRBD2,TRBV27,CASNIRLAGGPDTQYF,TGTGCCAGCAACATTCGCCTAGCGGGGGGGCCGGATACGCAGTATTTT
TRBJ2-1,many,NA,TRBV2,CASSEVGSYNEQFF,TGTGCCAGCAGTGAAGTGGGATCCTACAATGAGCAGTTCTTC
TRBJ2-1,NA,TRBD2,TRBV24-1,CATRLAGAGNEQFF,TGTGCCACCAGACTAGCGGGAGCTGGCAATGAGCAGTTCTTC
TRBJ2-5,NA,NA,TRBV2,CASSEGVKTQYF,TGTGCCAGCAGTGAAGGGGTGAAGACCCAGTACTTC
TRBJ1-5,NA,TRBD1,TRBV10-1,CASAQGQGLNQPQHF,TGCGCCAGCGCCCAGGGACAGGGACTCAATCAGCCCCAGCATTTT
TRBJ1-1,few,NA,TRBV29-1,CSVEDSVNTEAFF,TGCAGCGTTGAAGATTCGGTGAACACTGAAGCTTTCTTT
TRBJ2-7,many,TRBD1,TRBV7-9,CASSLLPGQTSSYEQYF,TGTGCCAGCAGCTTATTACCGGGACAGACCAGCTCCTACGAGCAGTACTTC
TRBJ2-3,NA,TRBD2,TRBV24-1,CATGLAGVGDTQCF,TGTGCCACCGGACTGGCGGGAGTTGGAGATACGCAGTGTTTT
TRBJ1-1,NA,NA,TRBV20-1,CSARDLGELEEAFF,TGCAGTGCTAGAGATCTGGGGGAACTCGAGGAAGCTTTCTTT
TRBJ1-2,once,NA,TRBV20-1,CSAPKTGTYGYTF,TGCAGTGCTCCCAAGACAGGTACCTATGGCTACACCTTC
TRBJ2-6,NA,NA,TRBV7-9,CASSLRDNVLTF,TGTGCCAGCAGCCTCCGGGACAACGTCCTGACTTTC
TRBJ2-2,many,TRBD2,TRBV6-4,CASSDGGAGELFF,TGTGCCAGCAGTGACGGGGGGGCCGGGGAGCTGTTTTTT
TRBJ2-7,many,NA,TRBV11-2,CASSVYGGGPYEQYF,TGTGCCAGCAGCGTCTACGGTGGGGGCCCCTACGAGCAGTACTTC
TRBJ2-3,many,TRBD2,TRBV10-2,CASSLIAGGTDTQYF,TGCGCCAGCAGTCTAATAGCGGGGGGCACAGATACGCAGTATTTT
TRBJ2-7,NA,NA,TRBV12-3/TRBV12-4,CASSRQGPDYEQYF,TGTGCCAGCAGTCGGCAGGGGCCAGACTACGAGCAGTACTTC
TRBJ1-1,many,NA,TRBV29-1,CSVEDPLGGEAFF,TGCAGCGTTGAAGATCCGTTGGGAGGTGAAGCTTTCTTT
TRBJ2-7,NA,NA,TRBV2,CASSLSESYEQYF,TGTGCCAGCAGTTTATCCGAGAGCTACGAGCAGTACTTC
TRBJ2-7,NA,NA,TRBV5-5,CASSFIAAEAYEQYF,TGTGCCAGCAGCTTCATCGCGGCGGAAGCCTACGAGCAGTACTTC
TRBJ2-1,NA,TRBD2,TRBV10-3,CAILGIAGGNEQFF,TGTGCCATCCTGGGCATAGCGGGAGGCAATGAGCAGTTCTTC
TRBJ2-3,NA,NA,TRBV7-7,CASSQQSGDTQYF,TGTGCTAGCAGCCAGCAGTCTGGGGATACGCAGTATTTT
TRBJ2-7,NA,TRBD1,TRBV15,CATSRGAQGAFEQYF,TGTGCCACCAGCAGAGGAGCACAGGGGGCGTTCGAGCAGTACTTC
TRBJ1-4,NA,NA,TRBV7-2,CASSPRPLGEKLFF,TGTGCCAGCAGCCCACGACCTCTGGGTGAAAAACTGTTTTTT
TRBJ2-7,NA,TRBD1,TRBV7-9,CASSSRDRVYGQYF,TGTGCCAGCAGTTCCCGGGACAGGGTCTACGGGCAGTACTTC
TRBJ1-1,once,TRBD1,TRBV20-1,CSAFLGGAAEAFF,TGCAGTGCTTTCCTAGGGGGCGCGGCTGAAGCTTTCTTT
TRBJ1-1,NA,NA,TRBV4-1,CASSEEGRLDAEAFF,TGCGCCAGCAGCGAAGAGGGGAGGCTCGACGCTGAAGCTTTCTTT
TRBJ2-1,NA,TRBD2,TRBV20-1,CSATETSGRIYEQFF,TGCAGTGCTACTGAAACTAGCGGGAGGATCTATGAGCAGTTCTTC
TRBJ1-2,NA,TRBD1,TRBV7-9,CASNTGQGGYGYTF,TGTGCCAGCAACACGGGACAGGGGGGTTATGGCTACACCTTC
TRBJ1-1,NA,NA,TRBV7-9,CASSLGVGNTEAFF,TGTGCCAGCAGCTTAGGGGTGGGGAACACTGAAGCTTTCTTT
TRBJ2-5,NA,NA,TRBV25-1,CASSAPRTQYF,TGTGCCAGCAGTGCCCCTCGGACCCAGTACTTC
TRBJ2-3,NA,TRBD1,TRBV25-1,CASSPPGQGKSDTQYF,TGTGCCAGCAGCCCCCCGGGACAGGGAAAGTCTGATACGCAGTATTTT
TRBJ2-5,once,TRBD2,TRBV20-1,CSARDRRLAGNQYF,TGCAGTGCTAGAGATCGGCGCCTAGCGGGTAACCAGTACTTC
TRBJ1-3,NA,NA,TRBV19,CANHSGNTIYF,TGTGCCAACCACTCTGGAAACACCATATATTTT
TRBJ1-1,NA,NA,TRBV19,CASSIGRGTEAFF,TGTGCCAGTAGTATTGGCCGGGGCACTGAAGCTTTCTTT